A selection of T cell receptor beta chains follows, all from one sample in a study of cytomegalovirus exposure and HLA in healthy donors. The data were produced by immunoSEQ multiplex PCR, yet TCRdb's version contains in-frame clones alone and is incomplete. The table has about 190,000 clones, around nine tenths seen once. Sequenced material: PBMCs. The source is a woman aged 25 to 45 in good health and CMV-seronegative. CDR3s include the opening cysteine and the closing phenylalanine or tryptophan. A D gene is named only where the DNA matches it firmly.

J gene | V gene | D gene | CDR3 protein
TRBJ1-5 | TRBV6-5 | TRBD1 | CASSWGQGTQPQHF
TRBJ2-1 | TRBV7-3 | NA | CASSPHARLGGDEQFF
TRBJ2-7 | TRBV28 | TRBD1 | CASSSRDRGHEQYF
TRBJ2-2 | TRBV7-2 | NA | CASSLVRSGTGELFF
TRBJ2-7 | TRBV7-2 | TRBD1 | CASSLEGQGYDEQYF
TRBJ1-5 | TRBV28 | NA | CASSTGQGNQPQHF
TRBJ2-3 | TRBV2 | NA | CASSDTVFRTDTQYF
TRBJ2-7 | TRBV7-2 | TRBD2 | CASHETAGAYEQYF
TRBJ1-1 | TRBV6-1 | TRBD1 | CASSDRGTGNTEAFF
TRBJ2-7 | TRBV29-1 | NA | CSVVVQGSSYEQYF
TRBJ2-7 | TRBV5-1 | NA | CASSLGGGTSYEQYF
TRBJ2-1 | TRBV28 | TRBD1 | CASSPTQGASGEQFF
TRBJ2-1 | TRBV4-1 | TRBD1 | CASSQDHGDSEQFF
TRBJ1-4 | TRBV7-2 | NA | CASSLAGAGEKLFF
TRBJ1-1 | TRBV10-3 | TRBD1 | CAISETREGADTEAFF
TRBJ2-7 | TRBV5-4 | NA | CASSLSASESYEQYF
TRBJ2-7 | TRBV11-1 | NA | CASSITSQGTYEQYF
TRBJ1-2 | TRBV2 | NA | CATTSRGGARTRGYTF
TRBJ2-1 | TRBV5-1 | TRBD2 | CASSLGTGGNSYNEQFF
TRBJ2-2 | TRBV9 | TRBD1 | CASSPHRTGYTGELFF
TRBJ2-7 | TRBV6-1 | NA | CASSTGFYEQYF
TRBJ1-1 | TRBV7-8 | TRBD1 | CASRQIKGQGTEAFF
TRBJ1-2 | TRBV5-6 | TRBD1 | CASSPVGTGGGGYTF
TRBJ2-7 | TRBV11-2 | TRBD1 | CASSSTGGAGWKEQYF
TRBJ2-1 | TRBV25-1 | TRBD2 | CYRGHSGRARNEQFF
TRBJ2-7 | TRBV11-2 | NA | CASSSPGFILYEQYF
TRBJ1-2 | TRBV19 | NA | CASRSMGANYGYTF
TRBJ2-1 | TRBV5-8 | TRBD2 | CASSLGLAGGNEQFF
TRBJ1-5 | TRBV28 | NA | CASSWGGGSNQPQHF
TRBJ2-7 | TRBV19 | NA | CASSRDKHYEQYF
TRBJ2-3 | TRBV12-2 | NA | CASRSHRGTGLTDTQYF
TRBJ1-2 | TRBV5-6 | TRBD1 | CASSFEYLDRGSYGYTF
TRBJ2-5 | TRBV2 | NA | CATRRTQETQYF
TRBJ2-3 | TRBV5-1 | TRBD1 | CASSLDRGDTDTQYF
TRBJ2-7 | TRBV19 | NA | CASRAAGADYEQYF
TRBJ1-4 | TRBV27 | NA | CASSSWGDEKLFF
TRBJ1-5 | TRBV19 | TRBD1 | CASSIITGGAQPQHF
TRBJ1-5 | TRBV28 | NA | CAVRADNQPQHF
TRBJ1-4 | TRBV19 | NA | CATTPGREKLFF
TRBJ1-5 | TRBV19 | TRBD1 | CASRDRANNQPQHF
TRBJ2-3 | TRBV27 | NA | CASSQRQEDTQYF
TRBJ1-4 | TRBV6-1 | TRBD1 | CASRPGTGFGKLFF
TRBJ2-3 | TRBV11-2 | TRBD1 | CASSHRGGTDTQYF
TRBJ2-5 | TRBV11-3 | NA | CASSLGSQETQYF
TRBJ1-1 | TRBV6-6 | NA | CASLGAANTEAFF
TRBJ1-2 | TRBV18 | NA | CASSPSVGGGYTF
TRBJ1-1 | TRBV28 | NA | CASSPFRDTEAFF
TRBJ1-1 | TRBV4-1 | TRBD1 | CASSETGGLNTEAFF
TRBJ2-3 | TRBV7-9 | NA | CASSPLSGTDTQYF
TRBJ1-4 | TRBV5-5 | TRBD1 | CASSPWGPGQGSEKLFF
TRBJ2-5 | TRBV7-9 | TRBD1 | CASSIGTGGSETQYF
TRBJ2-7 | TRBV15 | TRBD2 | CATSRLAGAYEQYF
TRBJ2-1 | TRBV2 | NA | CASGGYNEQFF
TRBJ2-3 | TRBV11-3 | NA | CASSPGGRTDTQYF
TRBJ2-1 | TRBV11-1 | NA | CASSPLLQGVNNEQFF
TRBJ1-3 | TRBV7-8 | NA | CASSASGMSSGNTIYF
TRBJ2-3 | TRBV6-4 | NA | CASSAGTSTDTQYF